These T cell receptor beta chains were read from a single sample in a study of beta chain features in type 1 diabetes. Sequencing used immunoSEQ multiplex PCR; TCRdb keeps in-frame clones, though not all of them. The sample has more than 200,000 clones, roughly 17% seen once; the top ten hold about 0.078%. The sequenced sample consisted of naive CD4+ T cells from blood. Receptors were obtained from a young man with type 1 diabetes. CDR3s include the opening cysteine and the closing phenylalanine or tryptophan. A D gene is named only where the DNA matches it firmly. The size entry is marked missing in some rows and otherwise reads once, few, many or a size class.

TRBD1,TRBV23-1,TRBJ1-2,few,CASSHSGTGPKSNYGYTF,TGCGCCAGCAGTCACTCCGGGACAGGACCGAAATCTAACTATGGCTACACCTTC
TRBD1,TRBV29-1,TRBJ2-3,NA,CSVAGTGTTDTQYF,TGCAGCGTTGCCGGGACAGGGACGACAGATACGCAGTATTTT
NA,TRBV2,TRBJ2-1,few,CASNQYNEQFF,TGTGCCAGCAACCAATACAATGAGCAGTTCTTC
NA,TRBV9,TRBJ2-5,few,CASSGRQMQETQYF,TGTGCCAGCAGCGGACGACAGATGCAAGAGACCCAGTACTTC
NA,TRBV4-2,TRBJ2-3,NA,CASSQPFRDTDTQYF,TGTGCCAGCAGCCAGCCTTTCCGAGACACAGATACGCAGTATTTT
TRBD1,TRBV18,TRBJ2-7,NA,CASSPRAGGMNEQYF,TGTGCCAGCTCACCACGGGCAGGGGGCATGAACGAGCAGTACTTC
TRBD2,TRBV4-1,TRBJ2-5,NA,CASSRTSGSGETQYF,TGCGCCAGCAGCCGGACTAGCGGGAGTGGGGAGACCCAGTACTTC
TRBD2,TRBV7-2,TRBJ2-4,NA,CASSLGGTSGYQYF,TGTGCCAGCAGCTTAGGGGGGACTAGCGGGTATCAGTACTTC
NA,TRBV30,TRBJ1-2,NA,CAWTTGRLVYGYTF,TGTGCCTGGACAACAGGGAGATTAGTCTATGGCTACACCTTC
NA,TRBV14,TRBJ2-1,NA,CASSQVRVLQFF,TGTGCCAGCAGCCAAGTGAGGGTTCTCCAGTTCTTC
NA,TRBV29-1,TRBJ2-2,NA,CSVLPGTLNTGELFF,TGCAGCGTCCTCCCCGGGACTCTTAACACCGGGGAGCTGTTTTTT
NA,TRBV5-1,TRBJ2-3,few,CASSPTADTDTQYF,TGCGCCAGCAGCCCTACTGCGGACACAGATACGCAGTATTTT
TRBD1,TRBV12-5,TRBJ2-5,NA,CASGTGTGGTQYF,TGTGCTAGTGGAACCGGGACAGGGGGGACCCAGTACTTC
NA,TRBV30,TRBJ1-2,few,CAWSVLESGGYTF,TGTGCCTGGAGTGTACTTGAGTCAGGCGGCTACACCTTC
TRBD2,TRBV6-1,TRBJ2-3,NA,CASRAGAGTDTQYF,TGTGCCAGCAGGGCGGGAGCTGGCACAGATACGCAGTATTTT
NA,TRBV25-1,TRBJ2-3,NA,CASSEGGTDTQYF,TGTGCCAGCAGTGAGGGGGGTACAGATACGCAGTATTTT
NA,TRBV7-2,TRBJ2-6,NA,CASSLAGGAGANVLTF,TGTGCCAGCAGCTTAGCTGGTGGTGCCGGGGCCAACGTCCTGACTTTC
NA,TRBV30,TRBJ2-2,few,CAWSVLTGGPGELFF,TGTGCCTGGAGTGTACTTACGGGCGGCCCCGGGGAGCTGTTTTTT
TRBD1,TRBV5-4,TRBJ1-1,few,CASSSGTGSLNTEAFF,TGTGCCAGCAGCTCCGGGACAGGGTCCTTGAACACTGAAGCTTTCTTT
TRBD1,TRBV29-1,TRBJ2-5,few,CSVEWLRGLGETQYF,TGCAGCGTTGAATGGCTTAGGGGGCTCGGGGAGACCCAGTACTTC
TRBD2,TRBV28,TRBJ2-5,NA,CASSLGGSQETQYF,TGTGCCAGCAGTTTAGGCGGGAGCCAAGAGACCCAGTACTTC
NA,TRBV30,TRBJ1-2,NA,CAWGTVGYTF,TGTGCCTGGGGGACGGTCGGCTACACCTTC
NA,TRBV5-1,TRBJ2-1,few,CASSSIRESEQFF,TGCGCCAGCAGCTCCATCAGGGAGTCTGAGCAGTTCTTC
NA,TRBV28,TRBJ2-7,NA,CASLNTYEQYF,TGTGCCAGCTTGAATACCTACGAGCAGTACTTC
NA,TRBV6-1,TRBJ2-1,few,CASSLERYNEQFF,TGTGCCAGCAGTTTGGAGAGGTACAATGAGCAGTTCTTC
TRBD1,TRBV9,TRBJ2-4,NA,CASGTGTGLTPASQYF,TGTGCCAGCGGAACCGGGACAGGACTAACCCCCGCGTCTCAGTACTTC
TRBD1,TRBV25-1,TRBJ2-7,few,CASSGEPGTGAYEQYF,TGTGCCAGCAGTGGTGAACCCGGGACAGGGGCCTACGAGCAGTACTTC